These T cell receptor beta chains were read from a single sample in a study of T-cell memory formation after mild COVID-19. TCRdb re-called the 5' RACE reads with MiXCR, one entry per CDR3 protein. This table has roughly 580,000 distinct CDR3 sequences, more than 15% appearing once. Sequencing was carried out using PBMCs or a T cell subset sorted from them (not recorded which). Receptors were obtained from an adult woman who had mild COVID-19 (a few samples of this study predate the infection). Cell type and time point are not known. Each CDR3 is given with its conserved first and last residue. A D gene is named only where the DNA matches it firmly. Size values are once, few and many counts, or a class for expanded clones, and some rows have none.

v_gene	abundance	j_gene	d_gene	CDR3aa	CDR3nt
TRBV19	.	TRBJ1-5	.	CASSMVSGTNQPQHF	TGTGCCAGTAGTATGGTATCCGGGACCAATCAGCCCCAGCATTTT
TRBV9	few	TRBJ2-1	.	CASSVENDYNEQFF	TGTGCCAGCAGCGTAGAAAACGATTACAATGAGCAGTTCTTC
TRBV5-4	.	TRBJ2-4	.	CASSLSGTVGNIQYF	TGTGCCAGCAGCTTGAGCGGGACAGTGGGAAACATTCAGTACTTC
TRBV7-6	.	TRBJ1-4	TRBD1	CASSPGQGREKLFF	TGTGCCAGCAGCCCTGGACAGGGGAGGGAAAAACTGTTTTTT
TRBV9	few	TRBJ2-2	TRBD1	CASSGHRGNTGELFF	TGTGCCAGCAGCGGACACAGGGGTAACACCGGGGAGCTGTTTTTT
TRBV6-2/TRBV6-3	.	TRBJ1-2	TRBD1	CASSSPRDRAWSNYGYTF	TGTGCCAGCAGTTCCCCCCGGGACAGGGCCTGGTCTAACTATGGCTACACCTTC
TRBV11-2	.	TRBJ2-1	.	CASSLDYGTNEQFF	TGTGCCAGCAGCTTAGATTACGGGACCAATGAGCAGTTCTTC
TRBV11-3	.	TRBJ2-2	TRBD2	CASSLIAGGPRELFF	TGTGCCAGCAGCTTGATAGCGGGAGGGCCCCGGGAGCTGTTTTTT
TRBV5-1	.	TRBJ2-5	.	CSSSSRHGQETQYF	TGCTCCAGCAGCTCCAGACATGGGCAAGAGACCCAGTACTTC
TRBV27	.	TRBJ2-3	.	CASSLLITSTDTQYF	TGTGCCAGCAGTTTACTTATAACTAGCACAGATACGCAGTATTTT
TRBV12-3/TRBV12-4	.	TRBJ2-1	.	CASSLAGAYVYNEQFF	TGTGCCAGCAGTTTAGCAGGGGCTTACGTCTACAATGAGCAGTTCTTC
TRBV12-3/TRBV12-4	few	TRBJ2-3	TRBD2	CASSYPGLAVTDTQYF	TGTGCCAGCAGTTATCCGGGACTAGCGGTAACAGATACGCAGTATTTT
TRBV12-3/TRBV12-4	.	TRBJ1-4	.	CASSWAGTNEKLFF	TGTGCCAGCAGTTGGGCAGGTACTAATGAAAAACTGTTTTTT
TRBV12-3/TRBV12-4	.	TRBJ1-1	TRBD1	CASSLVPGGYMNTEAFF	TGTGCCAGCAGTTTAGTACCAGGGGGATACATGAACACTGAAGCTTTCTTT
TRBV5-6	.	TRBJ2-4	.	CASSSARIQNIQYF	TGTGCCAGCAGCTCAGCTAGGATCCAAAACATTCAGTACTTC
TRBV6-5	few	TRBJ1-1	TRBD1	CASSYRGGQGNTEAFF	TGTGCCAGCAGTTACAGGGGGGGACAGGGTAACACTGAAGCTTTCTTT
TRBV7-2	.	TRBJ2-7	.	CASSLLTGLAYEQYF	TGTGCCAGCAGCTTACTTACGGGTCTTGCCTACGAGCAGTACTTC
TRBV24-1	many	TRBJ2-2	TRBD1	CATSDHQQGITGELFF	TGTGCCACCAGTGATCACCAACAGGGGATCACCGGGGAGCTGTTTTTT
TRBV5-1	few	TRBJ1-1	.	CASSSRGGGPNTEAFF	TGCGCCAGCAGCTCCCGCGGGGGGGGCCCGAACACTGAAGCTTTCTTT
TRBV5-4	many	TRBJ1-1	.	CASSLARANTEAFF	TGTGCCAGCAGCTTGGCCAGGGCGAACACTGAAGCTTTCTTT
TRBV27	few	TRBJ2-7	.	CASSLSYGYEQYF	TGTGCCAGCAGTTTATCGTACGGGTACGAGCAGTACTTC
TRBV27	many	TRBJ2-7	.	CASSFAQTYEQYF	TGTGCCAGCAGTTTTGCACAGACCTACGAGCAGTACTTC
TRBV6-1	.	TRBJ1-6	.	CASSERGQVFSNSPLHF	TGTGCCAGCAGTGAAAGGGGACAAGTTTTCTCTAATTCACCCCTCCACTTT
TRBV20-1	few	TRBJ2-7	.	CSARDFAELGEQYF	TGCAGTGCTAGAGATTTTGCAGAGTTGGGCGAGCAGTACTTC
TRBV10-3	.	TRBJ2-7	TRBD2	CATQGAGAYEQYF	TGTGCCACCCAAGGGGCGGGGGCCTACGAGCAGTACTTC
TRBV5-5	.	TRBJ2-7	TRBD1	CASSYLGTAYEQYF	TGTGCCAGCAGTTATTTAGGGACAGCCTACGAGCAGTACTTC
TRBV30	.	TRBJ2-1	TRBD2	CAWSLTSGGAREQFF	TGTGCCTGGAGTTTGACTAGCGGGGGGGCGCGGGAGCAGTTCTTC
TRBV30	.	TRBJ2-3	.	CAWNTGVTDTQYF	TGTGCCTGGAATACGGGGGTCACAGATACGCAGTATTTT
TRBV9	.	TRBJ2-7	.	CASGSGVREQYF	TGTGCCAGCGGTTCAGGGGTACGAGAGCAGTACTTC
TRBV10-3	.	TRBJ1-2	.	CAISGRSEGGYTF	TGTGCCATCAGCGGACGATCTGAGGGAGGCTACACCTTC
TRBV4-2	.	TRBJ2-1	TRBD2	CASSQELLAGNNEQFF	TGTGCCAGCAGCCAAGAGTTACTAGCGGGGAACAATGAGCAGTTCTTC
TRBV7-2	.	TRBJ1-1	.	CASSLGSRGTEAFF	TGTGCCAGCAGCTTAGGGTCCAGGGGCACTGAAGCTTTCTTT
TRBV12-3/TRBV12-4	few	TRBJ2-3	TRBD2	CASSFRGADTQYF	TGTGCCAGCAGTTTCCGGGGGGCAGATACGCAGTATTTT
TRBV12-3/TRBV12-4	.	TRBJ2-1	.	CASSLTVQGRYNEQFF	TGTGCCAGCAGTTTAACGGTGCAGGGGCGTTACAATGAGCAGTTCTTC
TRBV7-9	few	TRBJ2-1	TRBD2	CASSSTYLAGGPLNEQFF	TGTGCCAGCAGCTCTACTTATCTAGCGGGAGGCCCTCTCAATGAGCAGTTCTTC
TRBV2	few	TRBJ2-7	.	CASNRDSNSYEQYF	TGTGCCAGCAACCGGGACTCAAATTCCTACGAGCAGTACTTC